Shown below are 21 T cell receptor beta chains from a single sample sequenced in a study of memory CD4+ T cells and cytomegalovirus serostatus. Measured with immunoSEQ multiplex PCR; TCRdb has only the in-frame clones, and not every one. This table has about 52,000 clones, around four fifths appearing once. The sort gate was single viable CD3+CD4+CD8-CD45RO+ cells for memory CD4+ T cells. Sequenced material: memory CD4+ T cells from blood. The receptors originated from an adult in good health and CMV-seropositive.

The V gene is TRBV18, the J gene TRBJ2-2; D is perhaps TRBD1 (6 bases). The germline gives CDR1 KGHSH, CDR2 LQKENI. V dropped 1 base and J dropped 6 bases, with 15 bases sitting between them. The CDR3 sequence is 16 residues long. The CDR3 nucleotides read TGTGCCAGCTCACCACGAGCCCAGGGGCCAGCCGGGGAGCTGTTTTTT. Translating gives CASSPRAQGPAGELFF.

The chain links TRBV11-2 to TRBJ2-7, with D maybe TRBD2 (5 bases). The length of the CDR3 is 14 residues. V was cut by 5 bases and J by 4 bases, with 15 bases left in between. Germline V gene data show CDR1 as SGHAT and CDR2 as FQNNGV. As DNA, the CDR3 is TGTGCCAGCAGCCCCGGACTGCCGGCGTACGAGCAGTACTTC. Its protein product is CASSPGLPAYEQYF.

CDR3 protein: CASSRDQGFGYGYTF. The CDR3 DNA reads as TGTGCCAGCAGCCGCGACCAGGGGTTTGGGTATGGCTACACCTTC. This rearrangement joins TRBV13 to TRBJ1-2; the D gene is possibly TRBD1 (6 bases). V lost 5 bases to trimming and J lost 5 bases, with 18 bases between them. CDR1 is PRHDT and CDR2 is FYEKMQ in the germline V gene (reference sequence). The CDR3 runs 15 residues.

This clone was counted only a few times. The rearrangement joins TRBV28 to TRBJ2-2; 7 bases match TRBD2. The J segment lost 5 bases and the V segment lost 5 bases, leaving 11 bases of the junction unmatched. CDR1 is MDHEN, CDR2 SYDVKM, per germline. The CDR3 length is 16 residues. CDR3: CASSPAGEAGTGELFF. In nucleotides, the CDR3 is TGTGCCAGCAGTCCGGCGGGAGAAGCGGGGACCGGGGAGCTGTTTTTT.

This clone was recorded a few times. V usage is TRBV11-1 and J usage is TRBJ2-7, with TRBD1 matching over 7 bases. The germline gives CDR1 SGHAT, CDR2 FQDESV (reference sequence). J was trimmed by 3 bases and V by 5 bases; bases with no gene match: 7. The CDR3 has 14 residues. The CDR3 loop is CASSPRAGGYEQYF. The CDR3 coding sequence is TGTGCCAGCAGCCCCCGGGCAGGGGGCTACGAGCAGTACTTC.

V and J are TRBV7-2 and TRBJ1-4; 8 nucleotides align to TRBD1. The CDR3 consists of 15 residues. Germline V gene lookup returns CDR1 SGHTA and CDR2 FQGNSA. The J segment lost 8 bases and the V segment lost 4 bases, leaving 9 bases of the junction unmatched. In nucleotides, the CDR3 is TGTGCCAGCAGCTCCAACAGGGGGATAGGCGAAAAACTGTTTTTT. Its translation is CASSSNRGIGEKLFF. The full variable domain, completed using reference TRBV7-2 and TRBJ1-4, is GAGVSQSPSNKVTEKGKDVELRCDPISGHTALYWYRQSLGQGLEFLIYFQGNSAPDKSGLPSDRFSAERTGGSVSTLTIQRTQQEDSAVYLCASSSNRGIGEKLFFGSGTQLSVL.

The chain uses TRBV7-9 and TRBJ1-1, with TRBD1 identical over 8 bases. The germline V gene has CDR1 SEHNR and CDR2 FQNEAQ (reference sequence). The trim removed 11 bases at V and 6 bases at J, leaving 14 bases unmatched. This CDR3 has 14 residues. The CDR3 region has the DNA TGTGCCGCCCAGGGGGCGGTCCCTCGGGCTGAAGCTTTCTTT. This encodes CAAQGAVPRAEAFF.

V usage is TRBV5-4 and J usage is TRBJ2-7; perhaps TRBD1 as D (5 bases). Deletions cut 3 bases from V and 0 bases from J, with 10 bases between. This CDR3 is built from 14 residues. Per germline, CDR1 SGHNT and CDR2 YYREEE (reference sequence). CDR3 region: CASSSETASYEQYF. The CDR3, as DNA: TGTGCCAGCAGCTCCGAGACAGCCTCCTACGAGCAGTACTTC.

This chain uses TRBV7-2 with TRBJ2-1; the D gene is possibly TRBD2 (7 bases). The CDR3 contains 15 residues. Germline V gene data show CDR1 as SGHTA and CDR2 as FQGNSA. The V gene lost 0 bases and the J gene lost 4 bases, with 10 bases spanning the gap. The CDR3 coding sequence is TGTGCCAGCAGCTTAGCGGCGGGGGCTTACAATGAGCAGTTCTTC. Its protein is CASSLAAGAYNEQFF.

The chain links TRBV5-4 to TRBJ2-5, with D unclear. The CDR3 is 14 amino acids. The germline gives CDR1 SGHNT, CDR2 YYREEE (reference sequence). V gave up 1 base and J gave up 1 base, with 8 bases separating them. The DNA of the CDR3 is TGTGCCAGCAGCTTGCAGCAGGTCCAAGAGACCCAGTACTTC. It is translated as CASSLQQVQETQYF.

This clone has a single count. This chain joins TRBV6-5 and TRBJ2-3; D tentatively reads TRBD1 or TRBD2 (5 bases each). The CDR3 contains 15 residues. V shed 2 bases and J shed 1 base, with 10 bases lying between them. Germline assignment: CDR1 MNHEY and CDR2 SVGAGI. The CDR3 bases are TGTGCCAGCAGTTACATGGGGCGGGGCACAGATACGCAGTATTTT. It yields the protein CASSYMGRGTDTQYF.

The chain joins TRBV7-9 to TRBJ1-3; D possibly corresponds to TRBD1 (5 bases). There are 16 residues in the CDR3. The germline gives CDR1 SEHNR, CDR2 FQNEAQ (reference sequence). The V gene lost 4 bases and the J gene lost 2 bases, with 15 bases spanning the gap. The DNA of the CDR3 is TGTGCCAGCAGCTCGACCTACAGGAGTCCTGGAAACACCATATATTTT. The encoded protein is CASSSTYRSPGNTIYF.

V usage is TRBV6-1 and J usage is TRBJ2-1; 10 bases line up with TRBD2. This CDR3 is built from 17 residues. With V trimmed by 1 base and J by 0 bases, 3 bases remained unmatched. The germline CDR1 and CDR2 sequences are MNHNS and SASEGT. CDR3 nucleotide sequence: TGTGCCAGCAGTGAAGGGACTAGCGGAGGCTCCTACAATGAGCAGTTCTTC. It yields the protein CASSEGTSGGSYNEQFF.

The count of this clone is one. The chain recombines TRBV10-3 with TRBJ1-2, with TRBD1 as a possible D gene (6 bases). This CDR3 comprises 13 residues. Germline V CDR1 and CDR2: ENHRY, SYGVKD. V lost 6 bases to trimming and J lost 4 bases, with 12 bases between them. The CDR3 region has the DNA TGTGCCATCAGCAACAGGGCCGGCTATGGCTACACCTTC. It encodes CAISNRAGYGYTF.

V is TRBV7-8 and J is TRBJ2-5; D perhaps matches TRBD2 (6 bases). The V end lost 4 bases, the J end lost 3 bases, and 18 bases lay between the germline ends. The CDR3 extends over 16 amino acids. CDR1 and CDR2 (germline): SGHVS, FQNEAQ. The CDR3 loop reads CASSSQTGTQKETQYF. As DNA, the CDR3 is TGTGCCAGCAGCTCCCAAACCGGGACTCAAAAAGAGACCCAGTACTTC.

The chain has TRBV18 and TRBJ1-3, with D tentatively TRBD1 (5 bases). Germline V gene sequence: CDR1 KGHSH, CDR2 LQKENI. V lost 2 bases to trimming and J lost 0 bases, with 11 bases between them. The CDR3 runs 16 residues. CDR3 amino acids: CASSPDSYSSGNTIYF. CDR3 nucleotide sequence: TGTGCCAGCTCACCAGACAGCTATAGCTCTGGAAACACCATATATTTT.

The chain couples TRBV11-2 to TRBJ2-7; D is unresolved. The germline V and J ends were trimmed by 1 base and 4 bases, with 11 bases remaining between them. The CDR3 has 14 amino acids. Germline V gene sequence: CDR1 SGHAT, CDR2 FQNNGV. The CDR3 nucleotides read TGTGCCAGCAGCTTAGGGGGAACTCAATACGAGCAGTACTTC. Translation: CASSLGGTQYEQYF. The complete variable domain, with remaining parts taken from reference TRBV11-2 and TRBJ2-7, reads EAGVAQSPRYKIIEKRQSVAFWCNPISGHATLYWYQQILGQGPKLLIQFQNNGVVDDSQLPKDRFSAERLKGVDSTLKIQPAKLEDSAVYLCASSLGGTQYEQYFGPGTRLTVT.

The chain couples TRBV14 to TRBJ2-5, with 7 bases aligning to TRBD2. Germline V gene sequence: CDR1 SGHDN, CDR2 FVKESK. J lost 2 bases, V lost 1 base, and 7 bases had no gene match. The CDR3 runs 16 residues. This CDR3 is CASSQVGGRAQETQYF. The CDR3 DNA is TGTGCCAGCAGCCAAGTCGGTGGGAGGGCTCAAGAGACCCAGTACTTC.

V gene TRBV2 combines with J gene TRBJ1-6; 9 bases are a match to TRBD1. In germline, CDR1 is SNHLY, CDR2 FYNNEI. V was pared by 5 bases and J by 14 bases, with 7 bases of the junction left unmatched. The CDR3 covers 13 residues. The CDR3 reads CASSTLGQGSLHF. As DNA, the CDR3 is TGTGCCAGCAGTACCCTGGGACAGGGATCCCTCCACTTT.

The chain recombines TRBV27 with TRBJ1-2; 11 bases map to TRBD1. This CDR3 contains 15 residues. V lost 4 bases to trimming and J lost 8 bases; unmatched junction nucleotides: 9. From germline, CDR1 is MNHEY and CDR2 SMNVEV (reference sequence). CDR3 in DNA: TGTGCCAGCAGTTCTGTCGGGACAGGGGGATTGGGCTACACCTTC. This translates into CASSSVGTGGLGYTF.

This chain connects TRBV4-3 to TRBJ2-1; D possibly matches TRBD1 or TRBD2 (5 bases each). Trimming stripped 2 bases from V and 8 bases from J, with 19 bases between. The CDR3 totals 16 residues. CDR1 and CDR2 (germline): LGHNA, YSLEER. DNA of the CDR3: TGCGCCAGCAGCCAACATTACGGGACGAACTGGGATGAGCAGTTCTTC. Protein: CASSQHYGTNWDEQFF.